Given below is one T cell receptor beta chain in context. The antigen is unknown. TCRdb passed the 5' RACE reads through MiXCR, listing each CDR3 protein once. The table records almost 350,000 distinct CDR3 sequences, less than 25% of them present only once. The data stem from a study of T-cell memory formation after mild COVID-19. At the level of the study: TCR clusters showed largely donor specificity. Overall study results and limits: The authors left the SARS-CoV-2 specificity of second-wave clones peaking on day 37 unconfirmed. Detection of some responders pre-infection suggested pre-existing cross-reactive memory T cells participated.

The clonotype comes from a young man who had mild COVID-19 (a few samples of this study predate the infection). Cell type and time point are not known. Sequenced input: PBMCs or a T cell subset sorted from them (not recorded which).

The CDR3 sequence is CASRQLPDRVGQPQHF. CDR3 sequence (DNA): TGTGCCAGCAGACAACTCCCTGACAGGGTGGGTCAGCCCCAGCATTTT. The chain has TRBV6-5 and TRBJ1-5; 7 nucleotides align to TRBD1. The germline gives CDR1 MNHEY, CDR2 SVGAGI. The CDR3 has 16 residues. V lost 6 bases, J lost 6 bases, and 14 bases stayed unmatched.